This T cell receptor (beta chain) was sequenced during a study of blood T cell repertoires in COVID-19. The wider study: COVID-19 samples from acute and convalescent phases originated in the United States, Italy and Spain. From T cells, B-cell-depleted T cells, or PBMCs came the material, which was cDNA or gDNA.

This CDR3 has 15 residues. CDR1 SGHDT and CDR2 YYEEEE come from the germline V gene. V gave up 4 bases and J gave up 3 bases; unmatched junction bases: 8. As handled by the study authors: Reference gene primer amplification gave estimated nucleated cell counts. TCRdb's copy holds only in-frame clones and misses some; the assay was immunoSEQ multiplex PCR. V and J calls and clone size are copied from that table; D and trimming were computed from the DNA. Seen here are 99,000 or so clones, about 80% observed once, and the top ten hold approximately 19%. The sequenced sample was peripheral blood. This receptor was identified in a woman between 65 and 79 years old with acute or convalescent COVID-19. The chain uses TRBV5-6 and TRBJ2-3, with 7 bases lining up with TRBD2. CDR3 DNA: TGTGCCAGCAGCGCCTCAGCGGGGATGACAGATACGCAGTATTTT. Translated, it gives CASSASAGMTDTQYF. Full variable domain (missing parts from reference TRBV5-6 and TRBJ2-3): DAGVTQSPTHLIKTRGQQVTLRCSPKSGHDTVSWYQQALGQGPQFIFQYYEEEERQRGNFPDRFSGHQFPNYSSELNVNALLLGDSALYLCASSASAGMTDTQYFGPGTRLTVL.